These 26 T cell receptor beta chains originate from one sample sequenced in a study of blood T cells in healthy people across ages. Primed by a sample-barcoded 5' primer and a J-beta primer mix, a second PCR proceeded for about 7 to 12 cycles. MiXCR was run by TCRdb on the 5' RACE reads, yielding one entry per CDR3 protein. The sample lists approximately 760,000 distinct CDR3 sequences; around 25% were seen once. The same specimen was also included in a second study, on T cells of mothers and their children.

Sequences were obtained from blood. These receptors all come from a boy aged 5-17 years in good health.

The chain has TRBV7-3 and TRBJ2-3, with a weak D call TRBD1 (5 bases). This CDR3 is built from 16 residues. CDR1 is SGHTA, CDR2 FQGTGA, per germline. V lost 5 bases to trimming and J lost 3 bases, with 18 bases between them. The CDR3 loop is CASSEQGRTRTDTQYF. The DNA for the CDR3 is TGTGCCAGCAGCGAGCAAGGAAGGACACGGACAGATACGCAGTATTTT.

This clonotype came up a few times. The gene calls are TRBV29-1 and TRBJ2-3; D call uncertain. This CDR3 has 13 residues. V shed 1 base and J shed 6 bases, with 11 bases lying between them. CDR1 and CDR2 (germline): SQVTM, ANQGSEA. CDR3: CSVEGVLSDTQYF. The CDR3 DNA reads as TGCAGCGTTGAAGGTGTCCTCAGCGATACGCAGTATTTT.

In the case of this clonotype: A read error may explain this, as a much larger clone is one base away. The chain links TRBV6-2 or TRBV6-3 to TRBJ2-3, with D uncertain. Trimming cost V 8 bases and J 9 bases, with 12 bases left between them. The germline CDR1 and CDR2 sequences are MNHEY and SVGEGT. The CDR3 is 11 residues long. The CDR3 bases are TGTGCCAGCGGTTCAAGTAAGACGCAGTATTTT. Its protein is CASGSSKTQYF.

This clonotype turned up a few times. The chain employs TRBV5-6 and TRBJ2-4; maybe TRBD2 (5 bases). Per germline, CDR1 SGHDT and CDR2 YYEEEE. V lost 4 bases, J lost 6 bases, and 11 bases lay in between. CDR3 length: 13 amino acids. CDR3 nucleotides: TGTGCCAGCAGCCCCCAGGCGGGAAACATTCAGTACTTC. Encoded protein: CASSPQAGNIQYF. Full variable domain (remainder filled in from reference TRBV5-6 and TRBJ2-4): DAGVTQSPTHLIKTRGQQVTLRCSPKSGHDTVSWYQQALGQGPQFIFQYYEEEERQRGNFPDRFSGHQFPNYSSELNVNALLLGDSALYLCASSPQAGNIQYFGAGTRLSVL.

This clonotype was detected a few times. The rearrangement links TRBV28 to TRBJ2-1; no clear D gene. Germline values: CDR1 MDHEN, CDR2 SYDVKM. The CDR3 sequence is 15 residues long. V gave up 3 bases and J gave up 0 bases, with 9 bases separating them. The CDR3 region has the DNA TGTGCCAGCAGTTTCCTGGACCTCTCCTACAATGAGCAGTTCTTC. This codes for CASSFLDLSYNEQFF. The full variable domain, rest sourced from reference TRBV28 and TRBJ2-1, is DVKVTQSSRYLVKRTGEKVFLECVQDMDHENMFWYRQDPGLGLRLIYFSYDVKMKEKGDIPEGYSVSREKKERFSLILESASTNQTSMYLCASSFLDLSYNEQFFGPGTRLTVL.

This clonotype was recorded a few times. Written as DNA, the CDR3 is TGTGCCAGCAGCTTACAGTTGTCCAGTTTCTCTGGGGCCAACGTCCTGACTTTC. This sequence encodes CASSLQLSSFSGANVLTF. V and J are TRBV7-9 and TRBJ2-6; D uncertain. This CDR3 spans 18 amino acids. Trimming shortened V by 2 bases and J by 0 bases, and 14 bases separated the two germline ends. From germline, CDR1 is SEHNR and CDR2 FQNEAQ (reference sequence).

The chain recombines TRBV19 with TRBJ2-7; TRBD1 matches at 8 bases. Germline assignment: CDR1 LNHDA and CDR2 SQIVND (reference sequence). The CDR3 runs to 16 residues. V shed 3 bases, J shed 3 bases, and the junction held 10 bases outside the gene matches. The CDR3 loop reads CASSISPAGTGYEQYF. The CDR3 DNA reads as TGTGCCAGTAGTATCTCTCCGGCGGGGACAGGCTACGAGCAGTACTTC.

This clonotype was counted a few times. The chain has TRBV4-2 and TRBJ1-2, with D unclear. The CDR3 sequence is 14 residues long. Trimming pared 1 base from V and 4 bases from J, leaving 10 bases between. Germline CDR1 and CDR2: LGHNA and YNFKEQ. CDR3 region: CASSQGQAPYGYTF. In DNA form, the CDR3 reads TGTGCCAGCAGCCAAGGCCAGGCACCCTATGGCTACACCTTC.

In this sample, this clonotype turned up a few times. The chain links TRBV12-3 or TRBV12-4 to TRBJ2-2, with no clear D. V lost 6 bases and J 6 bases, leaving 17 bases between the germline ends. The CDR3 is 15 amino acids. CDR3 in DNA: TGTGCCAGCAGACATATAGCATCGAGTGCCGGGGAGCTGTTTTTT. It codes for CASRHIASSAGELFF.

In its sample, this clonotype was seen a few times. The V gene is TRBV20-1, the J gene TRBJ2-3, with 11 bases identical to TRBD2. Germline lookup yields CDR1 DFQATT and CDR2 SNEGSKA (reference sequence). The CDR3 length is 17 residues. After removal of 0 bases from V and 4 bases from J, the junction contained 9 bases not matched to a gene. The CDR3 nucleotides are TGCAGTGCTAGAGATTATCGGCTAGCGGGGGGACCAGATACGCAGTATTTT. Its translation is CSARDYRLAGGPDTQYF.

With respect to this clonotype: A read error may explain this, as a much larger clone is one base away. The CDR3 DNA reads TGCAGCGTTGAGGGGGCACCAACAGATACGCAGTATTTT. Translated: CSVEGAPTDTQYF. The chain couples TRBV29-1 to TRBJ2-3; D is possibly TRBD1 (6 bases). Looked up from germline, CDR1 is SQVTM and CDR2 is ANQGSEA. Trimming took 3 bases from V and 3 from J, leaving 10 bases between them. This CDR3 comprises 13 residues.

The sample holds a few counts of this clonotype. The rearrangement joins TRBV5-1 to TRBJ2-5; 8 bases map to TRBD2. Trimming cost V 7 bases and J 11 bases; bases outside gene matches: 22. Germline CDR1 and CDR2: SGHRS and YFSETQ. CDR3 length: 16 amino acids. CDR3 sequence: CASRYPSGSLKGEQYF. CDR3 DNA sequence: TGCGCCAGCCGATATCCGAGCGGGAGTTTAAAAGGGGAGCAGTACTTC.

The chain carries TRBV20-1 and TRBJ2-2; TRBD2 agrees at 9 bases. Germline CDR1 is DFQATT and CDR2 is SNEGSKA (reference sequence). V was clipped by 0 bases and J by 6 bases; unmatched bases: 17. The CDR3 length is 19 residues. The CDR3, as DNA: TGCAGTGCTAGAGATCTCGGCGGGACTAGCCACGGGACACCCGGGGAGCTGTTTTTT. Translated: CSARDLGGTSHGTPGELFF.

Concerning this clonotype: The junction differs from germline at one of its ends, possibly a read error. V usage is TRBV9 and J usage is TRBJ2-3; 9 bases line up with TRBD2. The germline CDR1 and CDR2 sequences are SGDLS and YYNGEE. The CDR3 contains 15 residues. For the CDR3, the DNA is TGTGCCAGCACGTCTAGCGGGGTTAGCACACATACGCAGTATTTT. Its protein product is CASTSSGVSTHTQYF.

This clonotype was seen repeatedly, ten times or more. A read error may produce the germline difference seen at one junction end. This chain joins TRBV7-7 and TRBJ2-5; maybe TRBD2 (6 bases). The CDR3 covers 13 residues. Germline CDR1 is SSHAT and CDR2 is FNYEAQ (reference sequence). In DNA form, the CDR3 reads TGTGCTAGCAGCTTACTAGCCCAAGAGACCCAGTACTTC. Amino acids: CASSLLAQETQYF.

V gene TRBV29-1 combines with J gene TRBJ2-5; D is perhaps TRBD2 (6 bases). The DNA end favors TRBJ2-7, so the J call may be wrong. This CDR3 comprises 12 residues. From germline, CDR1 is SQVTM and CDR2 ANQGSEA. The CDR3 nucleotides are TGCAGCGTTGTGCGGGGAAGGTACGAGCAGTACTTC. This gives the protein CSVVRGRYEQYF.

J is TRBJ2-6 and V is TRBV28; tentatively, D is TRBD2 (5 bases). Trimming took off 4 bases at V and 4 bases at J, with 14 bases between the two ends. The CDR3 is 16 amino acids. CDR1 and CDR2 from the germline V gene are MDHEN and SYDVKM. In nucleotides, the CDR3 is TGTGCCAGCAGTTCGGCCACTAGGAGGGGGGCCAACGTCCTGACTTTC. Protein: CASSSATRRGANVLTF.

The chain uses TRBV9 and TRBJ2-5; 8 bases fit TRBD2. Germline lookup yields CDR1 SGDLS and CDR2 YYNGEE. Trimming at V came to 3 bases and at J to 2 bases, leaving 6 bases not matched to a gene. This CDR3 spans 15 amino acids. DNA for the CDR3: TGTGCCAGCAGCGACCAAACTAGCGGACAAGAGACCCAGTACTTC. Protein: CASSDQTSGQETQYF.

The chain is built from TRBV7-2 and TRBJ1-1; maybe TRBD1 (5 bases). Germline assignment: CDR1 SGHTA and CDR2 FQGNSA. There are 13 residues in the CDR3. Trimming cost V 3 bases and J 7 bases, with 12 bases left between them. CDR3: CASSFREKGEAFF. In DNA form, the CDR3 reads TGTGCCAGCAGCTTCAGGGAGAAGGGTGAAGCTTTCTTT.

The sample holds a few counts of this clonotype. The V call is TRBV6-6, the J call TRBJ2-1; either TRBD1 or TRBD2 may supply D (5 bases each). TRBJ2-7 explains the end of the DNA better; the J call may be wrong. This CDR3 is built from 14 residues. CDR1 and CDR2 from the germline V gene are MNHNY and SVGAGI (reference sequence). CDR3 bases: TGTGCCAGCAGTTACCGGGACGGAGTTTACGAGCAGTACTTC. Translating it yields CASSYRDGVYEQYF.

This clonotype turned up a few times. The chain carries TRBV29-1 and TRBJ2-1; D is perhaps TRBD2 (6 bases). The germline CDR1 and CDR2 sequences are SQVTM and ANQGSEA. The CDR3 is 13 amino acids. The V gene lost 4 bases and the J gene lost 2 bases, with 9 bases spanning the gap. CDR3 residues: CSVVAGTYNEQFF. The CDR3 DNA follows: TGCAGCGTTGTGGCGGGGACCTACAATGAGCAGTTCTTC.

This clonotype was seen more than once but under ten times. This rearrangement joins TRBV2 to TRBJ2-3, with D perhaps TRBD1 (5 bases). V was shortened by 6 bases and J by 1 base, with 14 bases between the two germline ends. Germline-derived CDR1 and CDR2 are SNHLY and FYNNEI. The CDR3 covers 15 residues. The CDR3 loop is CASSQEGARTDTQYF. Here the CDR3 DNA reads TGTGCCAGCAGCCAGGAAGGGGCTCGCACAGATACGCAGTATTTT.

CDR3 sequence reads: CATVDRPVTEAFF. DNA of the CDR3: TGTGCCACGGTGGACAGACCGGTCACTGAAGCTTTCTTT. This chain joins TRBV6-1 and TRBJ1-1; D possibly corresponds to TRBD1 (6 bases). The CDR3 loop spans 13 amino acids. Looked up from germline, CDR1 is MNHNS and CDR2 is SASEGT. V lost 10 bases and J lost 4, with 16 bases in between.

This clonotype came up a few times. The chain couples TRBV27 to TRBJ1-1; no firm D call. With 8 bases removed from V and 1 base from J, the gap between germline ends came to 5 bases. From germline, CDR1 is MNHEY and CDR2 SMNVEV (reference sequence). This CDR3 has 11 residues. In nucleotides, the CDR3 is TGTGCCAGCGCGGGGAACACTGAAGCTTTCTTT. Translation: CASAGNTEAFF.

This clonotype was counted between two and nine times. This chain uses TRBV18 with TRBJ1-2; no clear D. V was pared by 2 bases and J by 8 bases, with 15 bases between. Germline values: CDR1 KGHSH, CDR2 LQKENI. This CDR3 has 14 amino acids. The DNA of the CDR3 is TGTGCCAGCTCACCAGAGATCACCGCTGAGGGCTACACCTTC. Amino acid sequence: CASSPEITAEGYTF.

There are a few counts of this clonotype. The CDR3 nucleotides read TGTGCCAGCAGTCAAGGGTTCTCTGGAAACACCATATATTTT. It translates to CASSQGFSGNTIYF. The chain recombines TRBV27 with TRBJ1-3; D not resolved. The CDR3 is 14 amino acids. V was shortened by 5 bases and J by 0 bases, with 8 bases between the two germline ends. Germline CDR1 is MNHEY and CDR2 is SMNVEV (reference sequence).